This entry concerns a single T cell receptor beta chain. This entry is derived from a study of blood T cell repertoires in COVID-19. This CDR3 is built from 15 residues. Germline V gene data show CDR1 as SGHVS and CDR2 as FQNEAQ. Trimming took 3 bases from V and 9 from J, leaving 15 bases between them. Clones were sequenced by immunoSEQ multiplex PCR, and TCRdb holds only the in-frame ones, with some missing. The sample includes about 130,000 clones, roughly three quarters seen only once; the top ten take about 5%. The sequence came from a woman in her 70s with COVID-19, enrolled during active disease. Sample: peripheral blood. The J gene is TRBJ1-6, the V gene TRBV7-8; D call uncertain. CDR3 DNA sequence: TGTGCCAGCAGCTTTAGCCACCTTTCTTCTTCACCCCTCCACTTT. It encodes CASSFSHLSSSPLHF.